The clone carrying this T cell receptor (beta chain) was picked up one time. The data were obtained in a study of blood T cell repertoires in COVID-19. The study recruited people aged roughly 18 to 100 years across approximately 23 US areas. Symptom resolution, clearance, or two negative PCRs marked donors in Cohort 3 as recovered. The assay was immunoSEQ multiplex PCR, and TCRdb's table has in-frame clones only and misses some. Found here are about 310,000 clones, 80% to 90% of them singletons; the top ten hold around 8.9%. The CDR3 totals 16 residues. Germline V gene data show CDR1 as KGHDR and CDR2 as SFDVKD. The V gene lost 0 bases and the J gene lost 5 bases, with 13 bases spanning the gap.

The origin of this receptor is a woman in her late teens or twenties who had recovered from COVID-19. Material for sequencing was PBMCs or T cells enriched from blood (not recorded which). The chain joins TRBV24-1 to TRBJ2-1; D may be TRBD2 (6 bases). The CDR3 sequence: CATSDLVGSGHNEQFF. The CDR3 bases are TGTGCCACCAGTGATTTGGTCGGGAGTGGCCACAATGAGCAGTTCTTC.